This T cell receptor (beta chain) was found in a study of T cells after yellow fever vaccination. Looking at the study overall: SMART-Seq v4 Ultra Low Input handled preparation of low-cell-number fractions.

As TCR cDNA was made by 5'RACE template switching, a universal primer site and UMIs were added. TCRdb passed the 5' RACE reads through MiXCR, listing each CDR3 protein once. Seen here are around 120,000 distinct CDR3 sequences, 13% to 15% observed once, and the top ten hold 35% to 45%. Study findings and constraints: Re-detected after boosting: most primary clones, about 95% of CD4 and around 86% of CD8.

The CDR3 loop spans 14 amino acids. CDR1 and CDR2 from the germline V gene are SGHTS and YDEGEE. J lost 4 bases, V lost 2 bases, and 5 bases had no gene match. About this clonotype: Its matching antigen is unknown.

Sequenced material: CD8+ T cells sorted from PBMCs, taken 5 days after the yellow fever booster vaccination. This clonotype was obtained from a man younger than 35 who received the YFV17D yellow fever vaccine. The V call is TRBV5-8, the J call TRBJ2-7; 8 positions match TRBD1. This CDR3 is CASSLRQGAYEQYF. CDR3 sequence (DNA): TGTGCCAGCAGCTTAAGGCAGGGGGCTTACGAGCAGTACTTC.